The rows below give T cell receptor beta chains drawn from one sample of a study of shared clonotypes between healthy human individuals. Sequencing was performed with immunoSEQ multiplex PCR; in TCRdb, only in-frame clones are kept and a portion is missing. The data contain about 480,000 clones, about three quarters of them seen just once; the ten biggest clones take up around an eighth. Sequenced material: PBMCs. The receptors here all came from a woman in her thirties or forties in good health. Some clones in this sample may be carry-over from other donors' samples. CDR3s include the opening cysteine and the closing phenylalanine or tryptophan. The order of the fields is J gene, clone size, V gene, D gene, CDR3 protein, CDR3 DNA. The D gene is left open where the match is weak. Expanded clones get a size class; other rows say once, few or many, or leave the size out.

TRBJ1-1 NA TRBV4-2 NA CASSQDGNTEAFF TGTGCCAGCAGCCAAGATGGGAACACTGAAGCTTTCTTT
TRBJ2-5 NA TRBV9 NA CASSVGDLGSQETQYF TGTGCCAGCAGCGTAGGGGATTTGGGAAGCCAAGAGACCCAGTACTTC
TRBJ2-7 few TRBV28 TRBD2 CASSFGTSGSFSYEQYF TGTGCCAGCAGTTTCGGGACTAGCGGGAGTTTTTCCTACGAGCAGTACTTC
TRBJ2-3 NA TRBV19 TRBD2 CASSIGRGSVAGGRDTQYF TGTGCCAGTAGTATAGGGAGAGGGTCAGTAGCGGGAGGACGAGATACGCAGTATTTT
TRBJ2-5 NA TRBV7-2 TRBD2 CASSFRGAGTRYETQYF TGTGCCAGCAGCTTCCGGGGGGCCGGGACTAGATACGAGACCCAGTACTTC
TRBJ2-1 NA TRBV7-9 NA CASSSAGGYNEQFF TGTGCCAGCAGCTCGGCAGGAGGGTACAATGAGCAGTTCTTC
TRBJ2-2 NA TRBV2 NA CASSAMDTYTGELFF TGTGCCAGCAGTGCTATGGACACCTACACCGGGGAGCTGTTTTTT
TRBJ2-7 NA TRBV28 NA CASWSGLKLGEQYF TGTGCCAGCTGGTCGGGACTCAAACTTGGCGAGCAGTACTTC
TRBJ2-5 NA TRBV9 TRBD2 CASSVDGRPSKTQYF TGTGCCAGCAGCGTAGACGGGAGGCCTTCCAAGACCCAGTACTTC
TRBJ2-1 NA TRBV5-1 TRBD2 CASSPSRVAGASEQFF TGCGCCAGCAGCCCATCAAGGGTAGCGGGAGCCAGTGAGCAGTTCTTC
TRBJ2-5 NA TRBV5-1 TRBD2 CASSLAFTSAQETQYF TGCGCCAGCAGCTTGGCCTTCACTAGCGCCCAAGAGACCCAGTACTTC
TRBJ2-7 NA TRBV28 TRBD2 CASRYTSGRALEQYF TGTGCCAGCAGATACACTAGCGGGAGGGCCCTCGAGCAGTACTTC
TRBJ1-2 NA TRBV11-3 NA CASSATRGFGYTF TGTGCCAGCAGCGCCACACGGGGATTCGGCTACACCTTC
TRBJ2-7 once TRBV7-9 NA CASSLGPRSEQYF TGTGCCAGCAGCTTGGGACCTCGGTCCGAGCAGTACTTC
TRBJ2-1 NA TRBV21-1 NA CARLKGSRNEQFF TGTGCCAGATTAAAGGGGTCTAGGAATGAGCAGTTCTTC
TRBJ1-6 NA TRBV28 NA CASRPTGNSPLHF TGTGCCAGCCGCCCTACAGGGAATTCACCCCTCCACTTT
TRBJ1-2 NA TRBV7-9 NA CASSPNVRGDGYTF TGTGCCAGCAGTCCCAATGTCAGGGGAGATGGCTACACCTTC
TRBJ1-2 NA TRBV10-2 NA CASREAGEANYGYTF TGCGCCAGCAGGGAGGCAGGGGAGGCTAACTATGGCTACACCTTC
TRBJ1-1 once TRBV27 TRBD1 CASSSAYRGGNTEAFF TGTGCCAGCAGTTCCGCCTACAGGGGGGGGAACACTGAAGCTTTCTTT
TRBJ2-3 NA TRBV7-2 NA CASSLVRTSTDTQYF TGTGCCAGCAGCTTAGTTAGGACCAGCACAGATACGCAGTATTTT
TRBJ2-7 NA TRBV18 TRBD1 CASSPRGLSYEQYF TGTGCCAGCTCACCTAGGGGGCTCTCCTACGAGCAGTACTTC
TRBJ2-7 NA TRBV4-2 NA CASSQGLEGSYEQYF TGTGCCAGCAGCCAAGGCTTGGAGGGCTCCTACGAGCAGTACTTC
TRBJ2-2 NA TRBV30 NA CAWSVSVAYTGELFF TGTGCCTGGAGTGTATCGGTCGCGTACACCGGGGAGCTGTTTTTT
TRBJ2-5 once TRBV7-2 TRBD2 CASSLGTSVETQYF TGTGCCAGCAGCTTAGGGACTAGCGTCGAGACCCAGTACTTC
TRBJ2-7 many TRBV5-1 NA CASSLAGSYEQYF TGCGCCAGCAGCTTGGCCGGCTCCTACGAGCAGTACTTC
TRBJ2-2 NA TRBV27 NA CASSFKNTGELFF TGTGCCAGCAGTTTTAAGAACACCGGGGAGCTGTTTTTT
TRBJ1-1 NA TRBV9 NA CASSLAVDAEAFF TGTGCCAGCAGCCTAGCGGTTGACGCTGAAGCTTTCTTT
TRBJ2-1 NA TRBV18 TRBD1 CASSRRDRAYNEQFF TGTGCCAGCTCTCGCCGGGACAGGGCCTACAATGAGCAGTTCTTC
TRBJ1-4 NA TRBV16 NA CASSTQTGKLFF TGTGCCAGCAGTACCCAGACCGGAAAACTGTTTTTT
TRBJ2-7 NA TRBV10-1 NA CASSELSSGDEQYF TGCGCCAGCAGCGAGTTGAGTTCGGGGGACGAGCAGTACTTC
TRBJ2-1 NA TRBV29-1 TRBD2 CSVYSGYNEQFF TGCAGCGTCTATAGCGGGTACAATGAGCAGTTCTTC
TRBJ2-6 few TRBV5-1 NA CASSSANSGANVLTF TGCGCCAGCAGCTCAGCGAACTCTGGGGCCAACGTCCTGACTTTC
TRBJ2-6 NA TRBV27 TRBD1 CASSATGAGANVLTF TGTGCCAGCAGTGCCACAGGGGCTGGGGCCAACGTCCTGACTTTC
TRBJ1-1 NA TRBV7-6 NA CASIPSGMNTEAFF TGTGCCAGCATCCCTTCGGGGATGAACACTGAAGCTTTCTTT
TRBJ2-7 NA TRBV5-1 TRBD1 CASSLGTGGGEQYF TGCGCCAGCAGCTTGGGGACAGGGGGCGGCGAGCAGTACTTC
TRBJ1-2 NA TRBV5-6 NA CASSLTLQGLLGYTF TGTGCCAGCAGCTTGACCTTGCAGGGGCTCCTTGGCTACACCTTC
TRBJ2-2 NA TRBV6-5 NA CASRRDSLETGELFF TGTGCCAGCAGGCGGGACAGTTTGGAGACCGGGGAGCTGTTTTTT
TRBJ2-3 NA TRBV7-9 TRBD2 CASSLYFGGRAGDTQYF TGTGCCAGCAGCTTATATTTTGGCGGGAGGGCCGGGGATACGCAGTATTTT
TRBJ1-2 NA TRBV28 NA CASSLVQAYGYTF TGTGCCAGCAGTTTAGTCCAGGCCTATGGCTACACCTTC
TRBJ1-5 few TRBV7-9 NA CASSSSENQPQHF TGTGCCAGCAGCTCAAGTGAGAATCAGCCCCAGCATTTT
TRBJ2-7 NA TRBV11-2 TRBD2 CASSLGPSGVTYEQYF TGTGCCAGCAGCTTAGGCCCTAGCGGAGTGACCTACGAGCAGTACTTC
TRBJ2-7 NA TRBV7-2 TRBD1 CASSRGQTTYEQYF TGTGCCAGCAGTAGGGGGCAGACTACCTACGAGCAGTACTTC